The present T cell receptor beta chain was sequenced within a study of OX40 agonist ivuxolimab in advanced cancers. Method: immunoSEQ multiplex PCR; TCRdb's copy keeps in-frame clones and lacks some. The table lists about 33,000 clones, about 81% of them singletons. Trimming stripped 1 base from V and 3 bases from J, with 13 bases between. The CDR3 loop spans 15 amino acids. Germline CDR1 is SGHTA and CDR2 is FQGNSA. The genes are TRBV7-2 and TRBJ2-7, with D possibly TRBD1 on 5 matching bases. The receptor's source is an adult with an advanced solid tumor such as melanoma, head and neck, liver or kidney cancer. Sequencing was performed on CD4+ or CD8+ T cells sorted from blood, taken in a trial of the OX40 agonist ivuxolimab. CDR3 loop: CASSLVGMDNYEQYF. The CDR3 DNA follows: TGTGCCAGCAGCTTAGTTGGTATGGACAACTACGAGCAGTACTTC.